This T cell receptor beta chain was captured by sequencing in a study of T cells in localized non-small cell lung cancer. Study results and limitations: Paired adjacent lung recovered a median roughly 54 of the top 100 tumor clones. Tumor showed lower T cell clonality than uninvolved adjacent lung, where it was highest. Heterogeneity is still possible, as just one tumor region was sequenced. In the blood, greater T cell density corresponded to longer overall survival.

The protocol was immunoSEQ multiplex PCR, while the TCRdb copy is restricted to in-frame clones and leaves out a portion. The sample lists tens of thousands of clones, approximately 88% seen once, with roughly 15% in the top ten. A remark on this clone: As yet, its antigen is unknown.

Germline CDR1 SNHLY, CDR2 FYNNEI. The CDR3 has 14 amino acids. Trimming took 1 base from V and 4 from J, leaving 10 bases between them. The sequences come from peripheral blood, collected before any cancer treatment. The sequence was collected from a man aged 35-69 years with stage I squamous cell lung carcinoma. The J gene is TRBJ1-1, the V gene TRBV2; D is perhaps TRBD1 (5 bases). CDR3 nucleotide sequence: TGTGCCAGCAGTGAAGTCAGGGAGGCCACTGAAGCTTTCTTT. Translated: CASSEVREATEAFF.